This T cell receptor (beta chain) derives from a study of blood T cell repertoires in COVID-19. As for the study in general: From the United States, Italy and Spain came samples of acute and convalescent COVID-19. T cells, B-cell-depleted T cells, or PBMCs supplied cDNA or gDNA.

Sequencing used immunoSEQ multiplex PCR; TCRdb keeps in-frame clones, though not all of them. This sample has 150,000 or so clones, with about 90% found just once. The germline V gene has CDR1 KGHSH and CDR2 LQKENI. Trimming took 4 bases from V and 7 from J, leaving 13 bases between them. CDR3 length equals 13 residues. The TCR sequence derives from an elderly man with acute or convalescent COVID-19. What was sequenced was peripheral blood. This chain connects TRBV18 to TRBJ1-1, with a possible D match to TRBD1 (6 bases). The CDR3 region is CASSRDTDLEAFF. The CDR3 DNA sequence: TGTGCCAGCTCACGGGACACAGACCTTGAAGCTTTCTTT.